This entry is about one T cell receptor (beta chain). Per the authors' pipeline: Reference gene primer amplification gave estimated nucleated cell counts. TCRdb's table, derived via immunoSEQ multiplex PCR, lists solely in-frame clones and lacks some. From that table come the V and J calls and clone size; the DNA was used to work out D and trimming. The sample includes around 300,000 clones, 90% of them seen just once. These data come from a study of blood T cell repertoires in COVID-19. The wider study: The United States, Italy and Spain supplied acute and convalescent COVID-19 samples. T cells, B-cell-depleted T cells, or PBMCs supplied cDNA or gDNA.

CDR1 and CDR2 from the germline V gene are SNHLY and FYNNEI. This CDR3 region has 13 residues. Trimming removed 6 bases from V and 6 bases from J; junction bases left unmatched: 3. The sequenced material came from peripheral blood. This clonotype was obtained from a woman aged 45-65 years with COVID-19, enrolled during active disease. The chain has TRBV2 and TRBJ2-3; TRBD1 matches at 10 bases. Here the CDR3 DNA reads TGTGCCAGCAGGTCGGGACAGGGGGATACGCAGTATTTT. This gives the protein CASRSGQGDTQYF.